The sequence of this T cell receptor beta chain was determined in a study of monozygotic twins with inflammatory bowel disease. Notes on the study in general: The authors found no support for a single strong IBD-associated signal or clonotype.

Worth noting for this clonotype: The antigen is not known.

cDNA was produced in eight separate reactions per sample. TCRdb reprocessed the 5' RACE reads, keeping one entry per CDR3 protein, no DNA. This sample's clone table lists roughly 330,000 distinct CDR3 sequences. This CDR3 comprises 14 residues. The template was total RNA from whole blood, with no T cell sorting. Sequenced input: blood. The chain links TRBV12-3 or TRBV12-4 to TRBJ1-5. The TCR was taken from a human donor with ulcerative colitis or Crohn's disease, or a healthy co-twin of an affected twin (not recorded which). The CDR3 reads CASSLGRLNQPQHF.